This T cell receptor beta chain was found in a study of cytomegalovirus exposure and HLA in healthy donors. Notes on the study in general: TCR beta chains associated with HLA were, in a later analysis, more clonally expanded than equally common others. For TCR beta chains, V- and J-gene trimming was later linked to a missense DCLRE1C variant. Common viral pathogens (according to a later analysis) appeared linked to several of the most significant clusters.

The germline V gene encodes CDR1 KGHSH and CDR2 LQKENI. V was trimmed by 2 bases and J by 5 bases, leaving 21 bases between them. This CDR3 spans 18 amino acids. This clone was seen a handful of times. Its antigen is as yet unknown. PCR used 60 Vbeta primers and 13 Jbeta primers. Repertoires were generated with immunoSEQ multiplex PCR, while TCRdb's copy carries only in-frame clones and drops some. Of 100,000 to 150,000 clones listed, about 80% were seen once; the top ten hold more than 2.5%. This receptor was taken from a woman aged 45 to 65 in good health and CMV-seronegative. The rearrangement uses TRBV18 and TRBJ2-2; perhaps TRBD1 as D (5 bases). Sequenced input: PBMCs. CDR3 sequence: CASSPADQGMSSTGELFF. CDR3 nucleotide sequence: TGTGCCAGCTCACCAGCCGACCAGGGTATGTCTTCGACCGGGGAGCTGTTTTTT.